This paragraph reports one TCR beta chain. The antigen is undetermined. This record belongs to a study of T cell responses to AZD1222 COVID-19 vaccine. Produced via immunoSEQ multiplex PCR; TCRdb's table is partial and in-frame only. This sample has 100,000 to 150,000 clones, with approximately 88% found just once. Germline CDR1 SGHTA, CDR2 FQGNSA. This CDR3 comprises 14 residues. Between the trimmed V and J ends, which lost 2 bases and 1 base, there was a span of 7 bases. The study, taken as a whole, reports: Targets within unmutated variant regions were reportedly found for nearly half of spike-specific TCRs. Clonal diversity was possibly underestimated, and white British individuals and females predominated among donors.

Material: peripheral blood, obtained on day 0 of AZD1222 vaccination. The receptor comes from an adult in good health. This sequence joins TRBV7-2 and TRBJ2-3, with unresolved D. CDR3 residues: CASSLILGTDTQYF. The CDR3 bases are TGTGCCAGCAGCTTAATACTCGGCACAGATACGCAGTATTTT.